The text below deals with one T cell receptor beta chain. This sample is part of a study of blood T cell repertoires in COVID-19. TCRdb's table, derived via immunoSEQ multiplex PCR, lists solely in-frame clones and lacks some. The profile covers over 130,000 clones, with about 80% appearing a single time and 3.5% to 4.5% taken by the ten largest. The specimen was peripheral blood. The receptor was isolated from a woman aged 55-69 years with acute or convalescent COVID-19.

This CDR3 reads CASSLDNSGANVLTF. In DNA, the CDR3 is TGCGCCAGCAGCTTAGACAATTCTGGGGCCAACGTCCTGACTTTC. The V call is TRBV5-1, the J call TRBJ2-6; D is unresolved. The CDR3 sequence is 15 residues long. CDR1 is SGHRS, CDR2 YFSETQ, per germline. Trimming pared 2 bases from V and 1 base from J, leaving 7 bases between.